This TCR beta chain originates from a study of neurological immune-mediated disorders. General observations from the study: With the multiple sclerosis repertoire cluster, none of the clinical or MRI features showed an association.

This clonotype was counted ten times or more. The antigen is not known. TCRdb ran MiXCR on the 5' RACE reads and lists one entry per CDR3 protein. This table holds tens of thousands of distinct CDR3 sequences, about 4% found once. Trimming took 6 bases from V and 7 from J, leaving 15 bases between them. This CDR3 is built from 14 residues. Where libraries were unsorted, they were derived from 2 million PBMCs stored at -80 degrees C. V usage is TRBV12-3 or TRBV12-4 and J usage is TRBJ1-4, with D perhaps TRBD1 (5 bases). Sequenced material: PBMCs. This TCR derives from a man younger than 45 with multiple sclerosis. CDR3 amino acids: CASRPWGRSEKLFF. As DNA, the CDR3 is TGTGCCAGCAGGCCTTGGGGGAGGAGTGAAAAACTGTTTTTT.